This T cell receptor (beta chain) stems from a study of blood T cell repertoires in COVID-19. Background on the study: Acute and convalescent COVID-19 samples came from the United States, Italy and Spain.

Assay: immunoSEQ multiplex PCR; the TCRdb copy retains only in-frame clones and omits some. Among about 88,000 clones listed, around 90% were seen once. The CDR3 sequence is 15 residues long. The germline CDR1 and CDR2 sequences are SGHNT and YYREEE (reference sequence). The ends lost 2 bases at V and 0 bases at J; junction bases unmatched: 2. This chain connects TRBV5-4 to TRBJ1-3, with 7 bases that match TRBD1. This receptor was obtained from a male donor with acute or convalescent COVID-19. Input material: peripheral blood. The CDR3 reads CASSFRQGSGNTIYF. The CDR3 DNA reads as TGTGCCAGCAGCTTCCGACAGGGCTCTGGAAACACCATATATTTT.